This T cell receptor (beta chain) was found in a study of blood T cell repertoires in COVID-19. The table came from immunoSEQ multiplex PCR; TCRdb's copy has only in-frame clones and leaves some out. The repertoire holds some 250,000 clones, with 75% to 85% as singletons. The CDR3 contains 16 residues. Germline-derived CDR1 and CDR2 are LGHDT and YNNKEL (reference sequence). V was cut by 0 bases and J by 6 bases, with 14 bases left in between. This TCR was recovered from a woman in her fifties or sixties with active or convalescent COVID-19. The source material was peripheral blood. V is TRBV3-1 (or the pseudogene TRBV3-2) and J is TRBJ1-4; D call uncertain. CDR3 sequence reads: CASSQDREGRDEKLFF. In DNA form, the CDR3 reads TGTGCCAGCAGCCAAGATCGGGAGGGTCGCGATGAAAAACTGTTTTTT.